The 13 T cell receptor beta chains given below trace back to one sample, sequenced in a study of OX40 agonist ivuxolimab in advanced cancers. Data came from immunoSEQ multiplex PCR; TCRdb stores just in-frame clones and leaves some out. The profile shows some 64,000 clones, roughly nine tenths of them singletons. The sequences come from CD4+ or CD8+ T cells sorted from blood, collected in a trial of the OX40 agonist ivuxolimab. Source of these receptors: an adult with an advanced solid tumor such as melanoma, head and neck, liver or kidney cancer.

The rearrangement links TRBV18 to TRBJ1-1; TRBD1 matches 8 bases. Trimming took 3 bases from V and 3 from J; bases not matched to a gene: 3. From germline, CDR1 is KGHSH and CDR2 LQKENI. There are 14 residues in the CDR3. The CDR3 protein is CASSPNRGDTEAFF. CDR3 in DNA: TGTGCCAGCTCACCGAACAGGGGGGACACTGAAGCTTTCTTT. The full variable domain, in which reference TRBV18 and TRBJ1-1 provide the parts outside the CDR3, is NAGVMQNPRHLVRRRGQEARLRCSPMKGHSHVYWYRQLPEEGLKFMVYLQKENIIDESGMPKERFSAEFPKEGPSILRIQQVVRGDSAAYFCASSPNRGDTEAFFGQGTRLTVV.

The chain is built from TRBV9 and TRBJ2-3; possible D gene TRBD2, 6 bases. This CDR3 is 15 amino acids long. Germline CDR1 SGDLS, CDR2 YYNGEE. V gave up 0 bases and J gave up 1 base, with 9 bases separating them. CDR3 in amino acids: CASSVVAAGTDTQYF. The CDR3 DNA reads TGTGCCAGCAGCGTAGTAGCGGCTGGCACAGATACGCAGTATTTT.

The genes are TRBV5-4 and TRBJ2-7; 7 bases agree with TRBD1. V dropped 3 bases and J dropped 2; count of bases not matched to a gene: 5. CDR1 is SGHNT and CDR2 is YYREEE in the germline V gene (reference sequence). This CDR3 is 14 amino acids long. The chain's CDR3 is CASSSRTGAYEQYF. In nucleotides, the CDR3 is TGTGCCAGCAGCTCCCGGACAGGAGCCTACGAGCAGTACTTC.

V is TRBV10-1 and J is TRBJ1-1, with D possibly being TRBD1 (5 bases). V dropped 6 bases and J dropped 4 bases, with 12 bases sitting between them. Per germline, CDR1 WNHNN and CDR2 SYGVQD (reference sequence). The CDR3 sequence is 13 residues long. CDR3 bases: TGCGCCAGCAGCCCTCGCGGGGGCACTGAAGCTTTCTTT. Its translation is CASSPRGGTEAFF.

The V and J genes are TRBV27 and TRBJ1-1; 7 bases align to TRBD1. V was pared by 7 bases and J by 6 bases, with 2 bases of the junction left unmatched. Germline CDR1 and CDR2: MNHEY and SMNVEV (reference sequence). The CDR3 runs 11 residues. As DNA, the CDR3 is TGTGCCAGCAACAGGGGATCTGAAGCTTTCTTT. It yields the protein CASNRGSEAFF.

This clone was seen a single time. The chain carries TRBV27 and TRBJ1-3, with D possibly being TRBD1 (5 bases). Trimming pared 9 bases from V and 3 bases from J, leaving 21 bases between. The CDR3 covers 16 residues. Germline loops: CDR1 MNHEY, CDR2 SMNVEV (reference sequence). The CDR3 spells CARREGRAPNGNTIYF. The CDR3 DNA follows: TGTGCCAGGAGGGAGGGGAGGGCACCCAATGGAAACACCATATATTTT.

This sequence joins TRBV6-5 and TRBJ1-4; no firm D call. V was clipped by 6 bases and J by 7 bases, with 6 bases between them. The length of the CDR3 is 11 residues. Germline values: CDR1 MNHEY, CDR2 SVGAGI. DNA of the CDR3: TGTGCCAGCAGGGTGGGTGAAAAACTGTTTTTT. Translation: CASRVGEKLFF.

This clone was seen only a few times. The rearrangement uses TRBV14 and TRBJ1-1; 8 bases are shared with TRBD1. The CDR3 is made up of 14 amino acids. Losses at the gene ends were 3 bases for V and 3 bases for J; bases not matched to a gene: 3. CDR1 and CDR2 from the germline V gene are SGHDN and FVKESK. The CDR3: CASSQDRDHTEAFF. DNA of the CDR3: TGTGCCAGCAGCCAGGACAGGGACCACACTGAAGCTTTCTTT.

In this sample, this clone turned up a few times. The V gene is TRBV6-1, the J gene TRBJ2-7; 7 bases are a match to TRBD1. The CDR3 covers 15 residues. Germline V gene sequence: CDR1 MNHNS, CDR2 SASEGT. V was clipped by 3 bases and J by 3 bases; unmatched bases: 8. In DNA, the CDR3 is TGTGCCAGCAGTGAGGGGACAGCTTCTTTCTACGAGCAGTACTTC. The encoded protein is CASSEGTASFYEQYF.

The chain combines TRBV6-4 with TRBJ2-7; 9 bases are a match to TRBD1. V was clipped by 2 bases and J by 6 bases; unmatched bases: 5. The CDR3 is 14 residues long. The germline gives CDR1 MRHNA, CDR2 SNTAGT. CDR3 DNA sequence: TGTGCCAGCAGTGACCGACAGGGGGTGGGCGAGCAGTACTTC. Its translation: CASSDRQGVGEQYF.

The rearrangement uses TRBV30 and TRBJ1-2; no reliable D call. Germline CDR1 reads GTSNPN; CDR2 reads SVGIG (reference sequence). The CDR3 extends over 11 amino acids. V was cut by 3 bases and J by 8 bases, with 10 bases left in between. In nucleotides, the CDR3 is TGTGCCTGGAGCGCGGTCGTGGGCTACACCTTC. Translated, it gives CAWSAVVGYTF.

The chain uses TRBV5-8 and TRBJ1-1; no firm D call. The CDR3 is made up of 14 amino acids. The germline gives CDR1 SGHTS, CDR2 YDEGEE. Trimming left V 2 bases short and J 3 bases short, with 11 bases between. CDR3 in DNA: TGTGCCAGCAGCTTAGGCGGGTGGGACACTGAAGCTTTCTTT. Translation gives CASSLGGWDTEAFF. Together with reference TRBV5-8 and TRBJ1-1, the CDR3 gives the full variable domain: EAGVTQSPTHLIKTRGQQATLRCSPISGHTSVYWYQQALGLGLQFLLWYDEGEERNRGNFPPRFSGRQFPNYSSELNVNALELEDSALYLCASSLGGWDTEAFFGQGTRLTVV.

The CDR3 sequence is CASSEATSGFQETQYF. In nucleotides, the CDR3 is TGTGCCAGCAGTGAGGCGACTAGCGGGTTCCAAGAGACCCAGTACTTC. The chain carries TRBV6-1 and TRBJ2-5; 10 bases fit TRBD2. The CDR3 consists of 16 residues. Germline assignment: CDR1 MNHNS and CDR2 SASEGT. The ends lost 3 bases at V and 1 base at J; junction bases unmatched: 5.